This TCR beta chain was captured by sequencing in a study of blood T cells in healthy people across ages. Overall study findings and caveats: Unsorted PBMCs ruled out conclusive naive versus antigen-experienced comparison. Samples with more naive T cells showed higher observed beta diversity.

As concerns this clonotype: Its antigen is undetermined.

Germline V gives CDR1 MDHEN, CDR2 SYDVKM. The CDR3 runs to 14 residues. V lost 8 bases and J 6 bases, leaving 17 bases between the germline ends. For the second PCR, which ran for roughly 7 to 11 cycles, a sample-barcoded 5' primer and a J-beta primer mix were used. TCRdb used MiXCR to reprocess the 5' RACE reads, holding one entry per CDR3 protein. There are some 790,000 distinct CDR3 sequences in the sample; 25% to 30% occur only once, and 17% lies in the top ten. Each sample provided at least 6 micrograms of extracted total RNA. V and J are TRBV28 and TRBJ1-5; D perhaps matches TRBD1 (5 bases). The clonotype comes from a woman of 80 years or more in good health. The sequenced sample was blood. The CDR3 is CASEGAGRGQPQHF. The CDR3 nucleotides read TGTGCCAGCGAAGGAGCAGGGAGGGGTCAGCCCCAGCATTTT.